Listed here are 22 T cell receptor beta chains from one sample, sequenced in a study of cytomegalovirus exposure and HLA in healthy donors. Primers included in the PCR were 60 Vbeta and 13 Jbeta primers. This table comes from immunoSEQ multiplex PCR, and its TCRdb copy is limited to in-frame clones, with some not included. This table holds 110,000 or so clones, over 70% found once. Sequencing input: PBMCs. All receptors derive from a woman aged 18-29 years in good health and CMV-seronegative.

V gene TRBV7-3 combines with J gene TRBJ1-1, with 7 bases aligning to TRBD1. Germline V gene data show CDR1 as SGHTA and CDR2 as FQGTGA. Unmatched junction bases numbered 3, after V lost 5 bases and J lost 0 bases. The CDR3 length is 14 residues. For the CDR3, the DNA is TGTGCCAGCAGCGGAGGGGGCATGAACACTGAAGCTTTCTTT. It codes for CASSGGGMNTEAFF. Filled out from reference TRBV7-3 and TRBJ1-1, the complete variable domain reads GAGVSQTPSNKVTEKGKYVELRCDPISGHTALYWYRQSLGQGPEFLIYFQGTGAADDSGLPNDRFFAVRPEGSVSTLKIQRTERGDSAVYLCASSGGGMNTEAFFGQGTRLTVV.

The chain has TRBV7-9 and TRBJ2-2; a weak D match, TRBD2 (7 bases). Trimming left V 7 bases short and J 1 base short, with 13 bases between. This CDR3 is built from 15 residues. The germline CDR1 and CDR2 sequences are SEHNR and FQNEAQ (reference sequence). The CDR3 DNA is TGTGCCAGCACCAACAGGGAGGGGAACACCGGGGAGCTGTTTTTT. Its protein is CASTNREGNTGELFF.

This clone was detected once. The gene calls are TRBV18 and TRBJ1-1, with a tentative D call TRBD1 (6 bases). V lost 1 base and J 0 bases, leaving 9 bases between the germline ends. Germline V gene sequence: CDR1 KGHSH, CDR2 LQKENI. The CDR3 covers 15 residues. The CDR3, as DNA: TGTGCCAGCTCACCACTCCCAGGGGTGAACACTGAAGCTTTCTTT. Protein product: CASSPLPGVNTEAFF.

J is TRBJ2-3 and V is TRBV19; possibly TRBD2 for D (6 bases). This CDR3 has 15 amino acids. CDR1 is LNHDA, CDR2 SQIVND, per germline (reference sequence). V dropped 3 bases and J dropped 2 bases, with 12 bases sitting between them. Written as DNA, the CDR3 is TGTGCCAGTAGTATGGGGGGATTGAACACAGATACGCAGTATTTT. It translates to CASSMGGLNTDTQYF.

V usage is TRBV27 and J usage is TRBJ2-7, with D possibly TRBD1 on 6 matching bases. The CDR3 is 12 amino acids. Germline V gene sequence: CDR1 MNHEY, CDR2 SMNVEV (reference sequence). Between the trimmed V and J ends, which lost 6 bases and 6 bases, there was a span of 12 bases. In DNA, the CDR3 is TGTGCCAGCAGAACAGGGTCCCTCGAGCAGTACTTC. Translation: CASRTGSLEQYF.

The chain uses TRBV6-5 and TRBJ1-1; 7 bases agree with TRBD1. Per the germline V gene, CDR1 is MNHEY and CDR2 is SVGAGI. The junction had 7 bases not matched to a gene; V was cut back by 6 bases and J by 3 bases. This CDR3 is 14 amino acids long. The CDR3 region has the DNA TGTGCCAGCAGATTCCAGGGGGACTACACTGAAGCTTTCTTT. Translated: CASRFQGDYTEAFF.

This sequence joins TRBV6-5 and TRBJ2-3; D is unclear. The CDR3 length is 12 residues. In germline, CDR1 is MNHEY, CDR2 SVGAGI. V lost 4 bases to trimming and J lost 6 bases, with 8 bases between them. CDR3 sequence reads: CASSSNSDTQYF. The CDR3 DNA reads as TGTGCCAGCAGTTCCAACTCGGATACGCAGTATTTT.

This clone appeared once. This chain joins TRBV19 and TRBJ1-5; tentative D call: TRBD1 (6 bases). This CDR3 comprises 13 residues. V lost 8 bases and J 6 bases, leaving 14 bases between the germline ends. Germline V gene data show CDR1 as LNHDA and CDR2 as SQIVND (reference sequence). CDR3: CASRQVGGQPQHF. The CDR3 bases are TGTGCCAGTCGACAGGTTGGCGGTCAGCCCCAGCATTTT.

This clone was detected only once. The rearrangement joins TRBV7-2 to TRBJ2-5, with D perhaps TRBD1 (6 bases). Germline V lookup: CDR1 SGHTA, CDR2 FQGNSA. The V and J ends lost 2 bases and 5 bases respectively, with 12 bases between them. CDR3 length: 14 amino acids. Written as DNA, the CDR3 is TGTGCCAGCAGCTTAATAGACAGGACGGAGACCCAGTACTTC. It encodes CASSLIDRTETQYF.

This chain joins TRBV12-5 and TRBJ2-1; TRBD2 matches 14 bases. This CDR3 contains 17 residues. V trimming: 5 bases; J trimming: 7 bases; junction bases outside the gene matches: 10. CDR1 and CDR2 (germline): LGHNT, FRNRAP. DNA of the CDR3: TGTGCTAGTGGTCCACCGCCCGGGACTAGCGGGGGTAATGAGCAGTTCTTC. Translating gives CASGPPPGTSGGNEQFF.

The chain uses TRBV4-2 and TRBJ1-6, with TRBD1 matching 8 bases. The V segment lost 5 bases and the J segment 4 bases; nucleotides outside the gene matches: 7. Per the germline V gene, CDR1 is LGHNA and CDR2 is YNFKEQ. This CDR3 has 16 residues. DNA of the CDR3: TGTGCCAGCAGCGGCCGACAGGGGAAGTATAATTCACCCCTCCACTTT. Protein product: CASSGRQGKYNSPLHF.

V usage is TRBV5-1 and J usage is TRBJ1-1; D gene uncertain. Trimming shortened V by 4 bases and J by 5 bases, and 15 bases separated the two germline ends. The CDR3 loop spans 14 amino acids. Germline V gene lookup returns CDR1 SGHRS and CDR2 YFSETQ. Written as DNA, the CDR3 is TGCGCCAGCAGCCTTGCCTCTGTGGAGACTGAAGCTTTCTTT. Translated, it gives CASSLASVETEAFF.

The chain uses TRBV4-2 and TRBJ2-3; D not certain. Trimming removed 1 base at V and 0 bases at J, with 11 bases between. The CDR3 spans 16 residues. Looked up from germline, CDR1 is LGHNA and CDR2 is YNFKEQ. Here the CDR3 reads CASSQVVSPSTDTQYF. The CDR3, as DNA: TGTGCCAGCAGCCAAGTAGTGTCCCCTAGCACAGATACGCAGTATTTT.

This clone was observed a single time. The rearrangement joins TRBV10-3 to TRBJ2-1; 8 bases align to TRBD1. CDR1 is ENHRY and CDR2 is SYGVKD in the germline V gene. V dropped 3 bases and J dropped 4; count of bases not matched to a gene: 11. This CDR3 has 17 amino acids. CDR3 sequence: CAISDNRGEDSYNEQFF. CDR3 nucleotides: TGTGCCATCAGTGATAACAGGGGGGAGGACTCATACAATGAGCAGTTCTTC.

This chain joins TRBV5-1 and TRBJ2-1, with D maybe TRBD1 (5 bases). The CDR3 is made up of 14 amino acids. Germline CDR1 is SGHRS and CDR2 is YFSETQ. Deletions cut 4 bases from V and 1 base from J, with 9 bases between. CDR3 in amino acids: CASSQTGSYNEQFF. The CDR3 nucleotides are TGCGCCAGCAGCCAAACAGGATCCTACAATGAGCAGTTCTTC.

This rearrangement joins TRBV4-1 to TRBJ1-1, with D uncertain. The CDR3 contains 14 residues. Germline V gives CDR1 MGHRA, CDR2 YSYEKL. Trimming removed 0 bases at V and 7 bases at J, with 12 bases between. The CDR3 bases are TGCGCCAGCAGCCAAGATTATCAGGTTTTTGAAGCTTTCTTT. Its translation is CASSQDYQVFEAFF.

The chain joins TRBV5-1 to TRBJ2-7; D ambiguous. The CDR3 has 12 amino acids. The V gene lost 3 bases and the J gene lost 3 bases, with 7 bases spanning the gap. The V gene's germline CDR1 is SGHRS and CDR2 YFSETQ. Written as DNA, the CDR3 is TGCGCCAGCAGCTCGTCGGGCTACGAGCAGTACTTC. This translates into CASSSSGYEQYF. Complete variable domain (other parts from reference TRBV5-1 and TRBJ2-7): KAGVTQTPRYLIKTRGQQVTLSCSPISGHRSVSWYQQTPGQGLQFLFEYFSETQRNKGNFPGRFSGRQFSNSRSEMNVSTLELGDSALYLCASSSSGYEQYFGPGTRLTVT.

The chain uses TRBV7-9 and TRBJ1-1; 8 bases align to TRBD1. This CDR3 spans 14 amino acids. The trim removed 2 bases at V and 5 bases at J, leaving 4 bases unmatched. The V gene's germline CDR1 is SEHNR and CDR2 FQNEAQ (reference sequence). CDR3: CASSLTGGWTEAFF. DNA of the CDR3: TGTGCCAGCAGCTTAACAGGGGGTTGGACTGAAGCTTTCTTT.

This clone occurred a few times. V and J are TRBV7-2 and TRBJ1-1; D remains ambiguous. This CDR3 is 13 amino acids long. V lost 2 bases to trimming and J lost 1 base, with 5 bases between them. Germline loops: CDR1 SGHTA, CDR2 FQGNSA. The CDR3 sequence: CASSLSRNTEAFF. CDR3 in DNA: TGTGCCAGCAGCTTATCCAGGAACACTGAAGCTTTCTTT.

The rearrangement uses TRBV10-2 and TRBJ2-5; 13 nucleotides agree with TRBD2. Germline V gene sequence: CDR1 WSHSY, CDR2 SAAADI. The CDR3 totals 16 residues. Trimming took 8 bases from V and 3 from J; bases not matched to a gene: 9. The CDR3 reads CASGGLAGVYEETQYF. The CDR3, as DNA: TGCGCCAGCGGCGGACTAGCGGGGGTGTACGAAGAGACCCAGTACTTC.

This clone appeared a single time. V is TRBV4-1 and J is TRBJ2-2; D is undetermined. V was shortened by 1 base and J by 4 bases, with 7 bases between the two germline ends. Germline CDR1 reads MGHRA; CDR2 reads YSYEKL. This CDR3 comprises 14 residues. The CDR3 sequence: CASSQGSSTGELFF. The DNA of the CDR3 is TGCGCCAGCAGCCAAGGGAGTAGCACCGGGGAGCTGTTTTTT.

The rearrangement joins TRBV7-9 to TRBJ1-2; TRBD1 might be the D (5 bases). Looked up from germline, CDR1 is SEHNR and CDR2 is FQNEAQ (reference sequence). V was pared by 2 bases and J by 8 bases, with 9 bases between. CDR3 length: 12 residues. The CDR3 DNA reads TGTGCCAGCAGCTTACAGGGATACGGCTACACCTTC. Its protein product is CASSLQGYGYTF.